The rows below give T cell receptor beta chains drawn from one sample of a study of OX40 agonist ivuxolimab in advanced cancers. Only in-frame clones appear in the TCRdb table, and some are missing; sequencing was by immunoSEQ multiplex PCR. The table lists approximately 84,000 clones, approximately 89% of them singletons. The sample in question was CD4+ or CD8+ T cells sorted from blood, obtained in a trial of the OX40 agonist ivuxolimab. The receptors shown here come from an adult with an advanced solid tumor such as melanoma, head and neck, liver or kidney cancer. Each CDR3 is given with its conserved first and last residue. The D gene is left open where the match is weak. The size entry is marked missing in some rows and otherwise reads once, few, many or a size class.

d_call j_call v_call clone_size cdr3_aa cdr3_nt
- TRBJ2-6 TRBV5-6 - CASSPQGSGANVLTF TGTGCCAGCAGCCCACAGGGCTCCGGGGCCAACGTCCTGACTTTC
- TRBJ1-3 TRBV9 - CASSLALGRADGNTIYF TGTGCCAGCAGCTTGGCCCTGGGACGGGCTGATGGAAACACCATATATTTT
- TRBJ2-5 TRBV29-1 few CSVGRGSQETQYF TGCAGCGTTGGTCGGGGAAGCCAAGAGACCCAGTACTTC
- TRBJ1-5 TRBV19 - CASSGGLGSGEQPQHF TGTGCCAGTAGTGGGGGGTTAGGGTCAGGCGAGCAGCCCCAGCATTTT
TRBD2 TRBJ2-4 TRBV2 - CASSGILAGGGAKNIQYF TGTGCCAGCAGCGGGATCTTAGCGGGAGGTGGGGCCAAAAACATTCAGTACTTC
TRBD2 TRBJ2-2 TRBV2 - CASSAFGGDTGELFF TGTGCCAGCAGCGCCTTTGGGGGGGACACCGGGGAGCTGTTTTTT
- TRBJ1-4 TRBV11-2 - CASSYATARVLLANEKLFF TGTGCCAGCAGCTACGCTACGGCGAGGGTTCTCTTGGCTAATGAAAAACTGTTTTTT
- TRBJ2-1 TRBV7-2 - CASSLAGGGSYNEQFF TGTGCCAGCAGCTTAGCAGGGGGGGGTTCCTACAATGAGCAGTTCTTC
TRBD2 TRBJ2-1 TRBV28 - CASSFPIPGGLNEQFF TGTGCCAGCAGTTTTCCCATCCCGGGAGGGCTTAATGAGCAGTTCTTC
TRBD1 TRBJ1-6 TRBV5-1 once CASSRDSENSPLHF TGCGCCAGCAGCCGGGACAGCGAAAATTCACCCCTCCACTTT
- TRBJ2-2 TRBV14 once CASSQMGPRAVGELFF TGTGCCAGCAGCCAGATGGGTCCGAGGGCCGTCGGGGAGCTGTTTTTT
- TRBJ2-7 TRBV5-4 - CASSKRSYEQYF TGTGCCAGCAGCAAACGTTCCTACGAGCAGTACTTC